Below are 24 T cell receptor beta chains sequenced from a single sample in a study of cytomegalovirus exposure and HLA in healthy donors. With 60 Vbeta and 13 Jbeta primers, the PCR was carried out. Sequencing was performed with immunoSEQ multiplex PCR; in TCRdb, only in-frame clones are kept and a portion is missing. The sample has 240,000 or so clones, about 80% seen once; the top ten hold 7% to 9%. The sequenced sample was PBMCs. The receptors shown here come from a woman aged 55-70 years in good health and CMV-seropositive.

The J gene is TRBJ2-1, the V gene TRBV5-1; tentative D call: TRBD2 (6 bases). The CDR3 contains 15 residues. Germline CDR1 SGHRS, CDR2 YFSETQ. The V and J ends lost 4 bases and 0 bases respectively, with 11 bases between them. DNA for the CDR3: TGCGCCAGCAGCCTCGGGGGACTCTCCTACAATGAGCAGTTCTTC. Amino acids: CASSLGGLSYNEQFF.

This chain joins TRBV6-1 and TRBJ1-2; D ambiguous. CDR3 length equals 17 residues. Germline V lookup: CDR1 MNHNS, CDR2 SASEGT. V was pared by 1 base and J by 5 bases, with 20 bases between. The CDR3 nucleotides are TGTGCCAGCAGTGAAGATAGGAGACGGTCGACGGTATATGGCTACACCTTC. As protein: CASSEDRRRSTVYGYTF.

The genes are TRBV9 and TRBJ1-5; 9 bases agree with TRBD1. Germline V gene data show CDR1 as SGDLS and CDR2 as YYNGEE. Germline trimming cut 0 bases from V and 6 bases from J; bases unmatched to any gene: 4. This CDR3 has 15 residues. CDR3 in DNA: TGTGCCAGCAGCGTAGGGACAGGGGTGGGTCAGCCCCAGCATTTT. Translation: CASSVGTGVGQPQHF. Full variable domain (missing parts from reference TRBV9 and TRBJ1-5): DSGVTQTPKHLITATGQRVTLRCSPRSGDLSVYWYQQSLDQGLQFLIQYYNGEERAKGNILERFSAQQFPDLHSELNLSSLELGDSALYFCASSVGTGVGQPQHFGDGTRLSIL.

Worth noting for this clone: The sample carries other DNA sequences with the same CDR3. The chain uses TRBV30 and TRBJ1-2; D gene unclear. The CDR3 sequence is 10 residues long. In germline, CDR1 is GTSNPN, CDR2 SVGIG (reference sequence). V lost 3 bases and J 6 bases, leaving 5 bases between the germline ends. The CDR3 region has the DNA TGTGCCTGGAGAATAGATGGCTACACCTTC. Encoded protein: CAWRIDGYTF.

This clone was counted between two and nine times. V usage is TRBV7-6 and J usage is TRBJ2-1; TRBD1 matches at 10 bases. From germline, CDR1 is SGHVS and CDR2 FNYEAQ. V lost 2 bases and J lost 2; bases outside the gene matches: 3. The length of the CDR3 is 16 residues. The chain's CDR3 is CASSLSGQGAYNEQFF. The DNA of the CDR3 is TGTGCCAGCAGCTTAAGTGGACAGGGGGCCTACAATGAGCAGTTCTTC.

The chain has TRBV4-1 and TRBJ2-1, with D possibly being TRBD2 (5 bases). There are 14 residues in the CDR3. V lost 1 base, J lost 7 bases, and 11 bases lay in between. Germline CDR1 MGHRA, CDR2 YSYEKL. CDR3: CASSQGLRGNEQFF. Here the CDR3 DNA reads TGCGCCAGCAGCCAAGGGCTCCGAGGGAATGAGCAGTTCTTC.

V usage is TRBV28 and J usage is TRBJ1-3; weak D call: TRBD1 (6 bases). CDR3 length: 15 amino acids. The ends were cut back, 6 bases at V and 0 bases at J, with 12 bases in the middle. Per the germline V gene, CDR1 is MDHEN and CDR2 is SYDVKM. This CDR3 is CASSSGQNSGNTIYF. The DNA of the CDR3 is TGTGCCAGCAGCTCCGGACAGAACTCTGGAAACACCATATATTTT.

A word on this clone: Mismatch with germline at one junction end may stem from a read error. The chain combines TRBV7-2 with TRBJ2-5; perhaps TRBD2 as D (5 bases). Germline V gene data show CDR1 as SGHTA and CDR2 as FQGNSA. This CDR3 has 14 amino acids. CDR3: CASGLARARETQYF. Here the CDR3 DNA reads TGTGCCAGCGGCTTAGCGCGGGCCCGGGAGACCCAGTACTTC. The variable domain in full, completed from reference TRBV7-2 and TRBJ2-5, reads GAGVSQSPSNKVTEKGKDVELRCDPISGHTALYWYRQSLGQGLEFLIYFQGNSAPDKSGLPSDRFSAERTGGSVSTLTIQRTQQEDSAVYLCASGLARARETQYFGPGTRLLVL.

V is TRBV9 and J is TRBJ2-5; TRBD2 matches 8 bases. The CDR3 length is 16 residues. V shed 4 bases, J shed 3 bases, and the junction held 11 bases outside the gene matches. Per germline, CDR1 SGDLS and CDR2 YYNGEE. In nucleotides, the CDR3 is TGTGCCAGCAGCCTCGGCCCATCCGGGGGGGAAGAGACCCAGTACTTC. This codes for CASSLGPSGGEETQYF.

The CDR3 spells CASRMDGSYEQYF. DNA for the CDR3: TGCGCCAGCAGGATGGACGGGAGCTACGAGCAGTACTTC. The rearrangement uses TRBV5-1 and TRBJ2-7, with D possibly matching TRBD2 (6 bases). The ends were cut back, 5 bases at V and 3 bases at J, with 12 bases in the middle. Germline CDR1 reads SGHRS; CDR2 reads YFSETQ. The length of the CDR3 is 13 residues.

The chain uses TRBV7-9 and TRBJ2-7; 8 bases map to TRBD2. V was clipped by 8 bases and J by 4 bases; unmatched bases: 10. Germline lookup yields CDR1 SEHNR and CDR2 FQNEAQ (reference sequence). This CDR3 comprises 14 residues. Here the CDR3 DNA reads TGTGCCAGCCAGCCCCCCGCGGGAGGATACGAGCAGTACTTC. This encodes CASQPPAGGYEQYF. Supplemented by reference TRBV7-9 and TRBJ2-7, the full variable domain reads DTGVSQNPRHKITKRGQNVTFRCDPISEHNRLYWYRQTLGQGPEFLTYFQNEAQLEKSRLLSDRFSAERPKGSFSTLEIQRTEQGDSAMYLCASQPPAGGYEQYFGPGTRLTVT.

The chain couples TRBV15 to TRBJ2-4; tentative D call: TRBD2 (6 bases). In germline, CDR1 is LNHNV, CDR2 YYDKDF (reference sequence). V lost 0 bases and J lost 2, with 14 bases in between. This CDR3 is built from 17 residues. CDR3 loop: CATSRDMSGRTKNIQYF. The CDR3 coding sequence is TGTGCCACCAGCAGAGATATGAGCGGGCGGACCAAAAACATTCAGTACTTC.

The chain recombines TRBV19 with TRBJ2-5; TRBD2 agrees at 12 bases. This CDR3 has 15 residues. Per germline, CDR1 LNHDA and CDR2 SQIVND (reference sequence). With 7 bases clipped from V and 4 bases from J, the junction kept 7 bases outside the gene matches. CDR3 coding DNA: TGTGCCAGTAAAAGGACTAGCGGGATTCGAGAGACCCAGTACTTC. Its translation: CASKRTSGIRETQYF. Supplemented by reference TRBV19 and TRBJ2-5, the full variable domain reads DGGITQSPKYLFRKEGQNVTLSCEQNLNHDAMYWYRQDPGQGLRLIYYSQIVNDFQKGDIAEGYSVSREKKESFPLTVTSAQKNPTAFYLCASKRTSGIRETQYFGPGTRLLVL.

The gene calls are TRBV19 and TRBJ2-7, with D unresolved. The CDR3 runs to 15 residues. Looked up from germline, CDR1 is LNHDA and CDR2 is SQIVND (reference sequence). The germline V and J ends were trimmed by 6 bases and 2 bases, with 17 bases remaining between them. CDR3 sequence reads: CASRPTDQPPYEQYF. The DNA of the CDR3 is TGTGCCAGTAGACCCACAGATCAACCTCCCTACGAGCAGTACTTC. Filled out from reference TRBV19 and TRBJ2-7, the complete variable domain reads DGGITQSPKYLFRKEGQNVTLSCEQNLNHDAMYWYRQDPGQGLRLIYYSQIVNDFQKGDIAEGYSVSREKKESFPLTVTSAQKNPTAFYLCASRPTDQPPYEQYFGPGTRLTVT.

In its sample, this clone was seen a few times. The genes are TRBV30 and TRBJ1-1, with a tentative D call TRBD1 (6 bases). The CDR3 extends over 14 amino acids. V was pared by 3 bases and J by 5 bases, with 16 bases between. The germline CDR1 and CDR2 sequences are GTSNPN and SVGIG (reference sequence). As DNA, the CDR3 is TGTGCCTGGAGCGACCAGGGGAGTAGGACTGAAGCTTTCTTT. This sequence encodes CAWSDQGSRTEAFF.

The chain couples TRBV28 to TRBJ2-7, with 8 bases that match TRBD2. Trimming at V came to 3 bases and at J to 2 bases, leaving 12 bases not matched to a gene. Germline V gene lookup returns CDR1 MDHEN and CDR2 SYDVKM. The CDR3 extends over 17 amino acids. The CDR3 reads CASSFPGGTRRAYEQYF. The CDR3 bases are TGTGCCAGCAGTTTCCCCGGGGGGACTAGGCGGGCCTACGAGCAGTACTTC.

This clone has only a few counts. This rearrangement joins TRBV6-1 to TRBJ1-2; 8 bases are a match to TRBD1. Trimming cost V 1 base and J 0 bases; bases outside gene matches: 10. The CDR3 spans 18 residues. Germline loops: CDR1 MNHNS, CDR2 SASEGT. CDR3 loop: CASSEGTGSPRANYGYTF. For the CDR3, the DNA is TGTGCCAGCAGTGAAGGGACAGGGAGTCCAAGAGCTAACTATGGCTACACCTTC.

The V call is TRBV21-1, the J call TRBJ2-5; the listed D gene, TRBD1, was not tested against the DNA. TRBV21-1 is shown as a pseudogene. The CDR3 is made up of 15 amino acids. CDR3 nucleotides: TGTGCCAGCACCATTCGGAGGGACAGGGCGAAAGAGCAGTACTTC. It specifies CASTIRRDRAKEQYF.

This rearrangement joins TRBV5-1 to TRBJ2-5; unclear D gene. CDR3 length equals 14 residues. Germline CDR1 and CDR2: SGHRS and YFSETQ. V lost 2 bases to trimming and J lost 5 bases, with 13 bases between them. The CDR3 DNA follows: TGCGCCAGCAGCTTATTTCCGGGTGAGGAGACCCAGTACTTC. It codes for CASSLFPGEETQYF. Complete variable domain (other parts from reference TRBV5-1 and TRBJ2-5): KAGVTQTPRYLIKTRGQQVTLSCSPISGHRSVSWYQQTPGQGLQFLFEYFSETQRNKGNFPGRFSGRQFSNSRSEMNVSTLELGDSALYLCASSLFPGEETQYFGPGTRLLVL.

The chain links TRBV30 to TRBJ2-3; TRBD2 agrees at 7 bases. V gave up 4 bases and J gave up 2 bases; unmatched junction bases: 9. Per germline, CDR1 GTSNPN and CDR2 SVGIG (reference sequence). The CDR3 runs 15 residues. The CDR3: CAWKPWTRSTDTQYF. The CDR3 nucleotides are TGTGCCTGGAAACCCTGGACTAGGTCCACAGATACGCAGTATTTT.

This clone was found once. The chain combines TRBV25-1 with TRBJ2-2, with D possibly TRBD2 on 6 matching bases. The ends were cut back, 1 base at V and 4 bases at J, with 10 bases in the middle. Germline V CDR1 and CDR2: MGHDK, SYGVNS. There are 15 residues in the CDR3. The CDR3, as DNA: TGTGCCAGCAGTGAATTAGCGGTAACCACCGGGGAGCTGTTTTTT. Translated: CASSELAVTTGELFF.

The chain carries TRBV10-2 and TRBJ1-2, with no clear D. This CDR3 contains 16 residues. Germline values: CDR1 WSHSY, CDR2 SAAADI. V lost 1 base to trimming and J lost 0 bases, with 12 bases between them. The CDR3 DNA reads as TGCGCCAGCAGTGAGTATTCAGGATCTTCTAACTATGGCTACACCTTC. Amino acids: CASSEYSGSSNYGYTF.

The chain uses TRBV27 and TRBJ2-7, with 7 nucleotides matching TRBD2. After removal of 5 bases from V and 0 bases from J, the junction contained 4 bases not matched to a gene. The CDR3 length is 14 residues. The germline V gene encodes CDR1 MNHEY and CDR2 SMNVEV (reference sequence). The CDR3 bases are TGTGCCAGCAGTCCTAGCGGCAACTCCTACGAGCAGTACTTC. It yields the protein CASSPSGNSYEQYF.

V gene TRBV7-3 combines with J gene TRBJ2-1, with 11 positions matching TRBD1. This CDR3 comprises 20 residues. Germline V CDR1 and CDR2: SGHTA, FQGTGA. The J segment lost 9 bases and the V segment lost 3 bases, leaving 22 bases of the junction unmatched. DNA of the CDR3: TGTGCCAGCAGCTTGGTGCGGACAGGGGGCCTATTAGCGGGACTGACTGAGCAGTTCTTC. It codes for CASSLVRTGGLLAGLTEQFF.